What follows describes a single TCR beta chain. The data stem from a study of T cell changes during pregnancy in multiple sclerosis. Assay used: immunoSEQ multiplex PCR; TCRdb lists only in-frame clones, some missing. The sample records under 40,000 clones, around nine tenths being singletons. In germline, CDR1 is MNHEY, CDR2 SVGAGI. V dropped 7 bases and J dropped 2; count of bases not matched to a gene: 7. The CDR3 is 14 residues long. This clonotype was sampled from a female donor with multiple sclerosis, enrolled in a pregnancy study. This specimen was CD4+ T cells from peripheral blood mononuclear cells, taken in the second trimester of pregnancy. The rearrangement links TRBV6-5 to TRBJ2-7, with 8 bases aligning to TRBD1. For the CDR3, the DNA is TGTGCCAGCATTGGACAGGGCCTTCCCTACGAGCAGTACTTC. This codes for CASIGQGLPYEQYF.